The 25 T cell receptor beta chains given below trace back to one sample, sequenced in a study of blood T cell repertoires in COVID-19. Profiling relied on immunoSEQ multiplex PCR, and the TCRdb table lists in-frame clones only, not all of them. This sample has about 220,000 clones, with approximately 85% found just once. Sequenced: peripheral blood. These receptors all come from a woman in her 70s with COVID-19, enrolled during active disease.

V is TRBV6-5 and J is TRBJ1-1; 7 bases align to TRBD1. Germline V gene lookup returns CDR1 MNHEY and CDR2 SVGAGI. V lost 6 bases and J lost 7; bases outside the gene matches: 5. The CDR3 totals 12 residues. The CDR3 DNA reads TGTGCCAGCAGCAGAGGGGGCAGTGAAGCTTTCTTT. This translates into CASSRGGSEAFF.

This clone was seen only once. This chain joins TRBV10-3 and TRBJ2-3; possible D gene TRBD2, 6 bases. V lost 9 bases to trimming and J lost 6 bases, with 16 bases between them. The CDR3 has 13 residues. Germline assignment: CDR1 ENHRY and CDR2 SYGVKD. The CDR3, as DNA: TGTGCCATTTCTCGGGGGAGTGTGGATACGCAGTATTTT. Residues: CAISRGSVDTQYF.

This clone was detected once. The chain recombines TRBV2 with TRBJ2-2; 8 nucleotides align to TRBD2. The V and J ends lost 1 base and 8 bases, in that order; junction bases with no gene match: 6. In germline, CDR1 is SNHLY, CDR2 FYNNEI. This CDR3 has 15 residues. DNA of the CDR3: TGTGCCAGCAGTGAAGTTACTAGCGGTACGGGGGAGCTGTTTTTT. It is translated as CASSEVTSGTGELFF.

This clone was counted a single time. This chain uses TRBV19 with TRBJ1-6; D unclear. This CDR3 has 17 amino acids. V was cut by 3 bases and J by 10 bases, with 22 bases left in between. Germline V gene lookup returns CDR1 LNHDA and CDR2 SQIVND (reference sequence). The CDR3 nucleotides read TGTGCCAGTAGTATCACGACCGGGTCCCCGGGAAGGTCACCCCTCCACTTT. Its translation is CASSITTGSPGRSPLHF.

The chain couples TRBV7-9 to TRBJ2-5; D is undetermined. This CDR3 spans 15 amino acids. Trimming removed 5 bases from V and 2 bases from J, with 15 bases in between. The germline V gene has CDR1 SEHNR and CDR2 FQNEAQ (reference sequence). CDR3 residues: CASSTPTEKQETQYF. CDR3 DNA: TGTGCCAGCAGCACCCCTACAGAGAAACAAGAGACCCAGTACTTC.

This clone occurred a few times. CDR3 in DNA: TGCGCCAGCAGCCAAGGAATAACCCGGGGCACTGAAGCTTTCTTT. This encodes CASSQGITRGTEAFF. The chain recombines TRBV4-3 with TRBJ1-1; D not resolved. The V and J ends lost 1 base and 4 bases respectively, with 13 bases between them. Germline V gene lookup returns CDR1 LGHNA and CDR2 YSLEER. The length of the CDR3 is 15 residues.

The chain has TRBV24-1 and TRBJ2-3; 7 positions agree with TRBD1. Trimming at V came to 5 bases and at J to 2 bases, leaving 6 bases not matched to a gene. Germline CDR1 and CDR2: KGHDR and SFDVKD. The CDR3 length is 15 residues. CDR3 sequence reads: CATSGPGQNTDTQYF. As DNA, the CDR3 is TGTGCCACCAGTGGACCGGGACAGAACACAGATACGCAGTATTTT.

The chain is built from TRBV9 and TRBJ2-7; 10 bases are shared with TRBD2. CDR3 size: 15 residues. CDR1 and CDR2 (germline): SGDLS, YYNGEE. The ends lost 3 bases at V and 6 bases at J; junction bases unmatched: 9. As DNA, the CDR3 is TGTGCCAGCAGCGCGGCTAGCGGGAGACGGGCCGAGCAGTACTTC. The encoded protein is CASSAASGRRAEQYF.

The V gene is TRBV4-3, the J gene TRBJ2-1, with D possibly matching TRBD2 (6 bases). CDR1 is LGHNA, CDR2 YSLEER, per germline. Trimming removed 4 bases at V and 9 bases at J, with 16 bases between. This CDR3 is 14 amino acids long. CDR3 in amino acids: CASSRQLAVGEQFF. CDR3 nucleotides: TGCGCCAGCAGCCGCCAACTAGCTGTAGGTGAGCAGTTCTTC.

The chain is built from TRBV11-3 and TRBJ2-3, with 11 bases aligning to TRBD2. J lost 3 bases, V lost 4 bases, and 6 bases had no gene match. The germline V gene encodes CDR1 SGHNT and CDR2 YENEEA. The CDR3 contains 16 residues. The CDR3 DNA follows: TGTGCCAGCAGCTCGATTAGCGGGAGGGCGACAGATACGCAGTATTTT. This encodes CASSSISGRATDTQYF.

The chain couples TRBV11-3 to TRBJ2-2; maybe TRBD1 (6 bases). The germline V gene has CDR1 SGHNT and CDR2 YENEEA. V was shortened by 4 bases and J by 8 bases, with 11 bases between the two germline ends. CDR3 length: 13 residues. CDR3 residues: CASSYRADGELFF. The CDR3 region has the DNA TGTGCCAGCAGCTACAGGGCTGATGGGGAGCTGTTTTTT.

The chain is built from TRBV5-1 and TRBJ1-6; D remains unclear. CDR3 size: 14 residues. CDR1 and CDR2 (germline): SGHRS, YFSETQ. Between the trimmed V and J ends, which lost 4 bases and 8 bases, there was a span of 13 bases. This chain's CDR3 is CASSPDGRDSPLHF. The DNA for the CDR3 is TGCGCCAGCAGCCCTGATGGGCGGGATTCACCCCTCCACTTT. Supplemented by reference TRBV5-1 and TRBJ1-6, the full variable domain reads KAGVTQTPRYLIKTRGQQVTLSCSPISGHRSVSWYQQTPGQGLQFLFEYFSETQRNKGNFPGRFSGRQFSNSRSEMNVSTLELGDSALYLCASSPDGRDSPLHFGNGTRLTVT.

V and J are TRBV6-2 or TRBV6-3 and TRBJ1-6, with D unresolved. Trimming removed 2 bases at V and 0 bases at J, with 5 bases between. The CDR3 totals 15 residues. From germline, CDR1 is MNHEY and CDR2 SVGEGT. CDR3 sequence: CASSYESSYNSPLHF. CDR3 nucleotide sequence: TGTGCCAGCAGTTACGAGAGCTCCTATAATTCACCCCTCCACTTT.

This chain joins TRBV7-2 and TRBJ1-5, with D possibly being TRBD1 (5 bases). CDR1 and CDR2 (germline): SGHTA, FQGNSA. The CDR3 extends over 15 amino acids. V was cut by 2 bases and J by 2 bases, with 10 bases left in between. CDR3 region: CASSLYGGGNQPQHF. The CDR3 DNA sequence: TGTGCCAGCAGCTTATACGGGGGGGGCAATCAGCCCCAGCATTTT.

This clone was seen more than once but under ten times. V usage is TRBV24-1 and J usage is TRBJ1-5, with TRBD1 identical over 12 bases. This CDR3 spans 18 amino acids. The ends lost 0 bases at V and 3 bases at J; junction bases unmatched: 5. The V gene's germline CDR1 is KGHDR and CDR2 SFDVKD. The CDR3 loop reads CATSDLGTGGVNNQPQHF. In DNA form, the CDR3 reads TGTGCCACCAGTGATTTGGGGACAGGGGGCGTTAACAATCAGCCCCAGCATTTT.

The chain couples TRBV6-2 or TRBV6-3 to TRBJ2-7, with unresolved D. This CDR3 has 14 amino acids. Trimming stripped 2 bases from V and 1 base from J, with 9 bases between. The germline V gene encodes CDR1 MNHEY and CDR2 SVGEGT. Written as DNA, the CDR3 is TGTGCCAGCAGTTACGGGTCAGGTTCCTACGAGCAGTACTTC. It is translated as CASSYGSGSYEQYF.

Comments on this clone: Distinct nucleotide sequences in the sample also encode this CDR3. This sequence joins TRBV5-1 and TRBJ1-1; D gene unclear. V was pared by 8 bases and J by 3 bases, with 8 bases between. This CDR3 region has 11 residues. The germline CDR1 and CDR2 sequences are SGHRS and YFSETQ. The CDR3 spells CASRRDTEAFF. In nucleotides, the CDR3 is TGCGCCAGTAGACGGGACACTGAAGCTTTCTTT.

The V gene is TRBV19, the J gene TRBJ1-1, with 7 bases fitting TRBD1. This CDR3 is built from 13 residues. The V gene end was trimmed by 3 bases and the J gene end by 7 bases; junction bases not matched to a gene: 5. Looked up from germline, CDR1 is LNHDA and CDR2 is SQIVND (reference sequence). CDR3 region: CASSMTPGGEAFF. CDR3 sequence (DNA): TGTGCCAGTAGTATGACGCCAGGGGGTGAAGCTTTCTTT.

The CDR3 DNA reads TGCGCCAGTAAGACTAGCTCTGGGGCCAACGTCCTGACTTTC. It encodes CASKTSSGANVLTF. V is TRBV5-1 and J is TRBJ2-6, with a tentative D call TRBD2 (6 bases). Trimming cost V 8 bases and J 0 bases, with 9 bases left between them. Per germline, CDR1 SGHRS and CDR2 YFSETQ. The CDR3 consists of 14 residues.

The rearrangement links TRBV4-3 to TRBJ1-3; 7 bases fit TRBD1. Germline loops: CDR1 LGHNA, CDR2 YSLEER. Trimming cost V 4 bases and J 0 bases; bases outside gene matches: 3. The CDR3 is made up of 15 amino acids. CDR3 nucleotide sequence: TGCGCCAGCAGCCTTCACAGGGGCTCTGGAAACACCATATATTTT. It is translated as CASSLHRGSGNTIYF.

This clone was observed a few times. The chain has TRBV3-1 (or the pseudogene TRBV3-2) and TRBJ2-3; no reliable D call. The CDR3 is 14 residues long. Germline loops: CDR1 LGHDT, CDR2 YNNKEL (reference sequence). V was pared by 1 base and J by 4 bases, with 9 bases between. The CDR3 bases are TGTGCCAGCAGCCAAGGAAGCGAAGCAGATACGCAGTATTTT. Translating it yields CASSQGSEADTQYF.

The chain joins TRBV7-2 to TRBJ2-1, with D possibly being TRBD1 (5 bases). Germline CDR1 and CDR2: SGHTA and FQGNSA. The CDR3 runs 13 residues. Trimming took 5 bases from V and 5 from J, leaving 10 bases between them. The CDR3 is CASSLGANNEQFF. The DNA for the CDR3 is TGTGCCAGCAGCCTTGGGGCGAACAATGAGCAGTTCTTC. Looking up the rest from reference TRBV7-2 and TRBJ2-1 gives the full variable domain: GAGVSQSPSNKVTEKGKDVELRCDPISGHTALYWYRQSLGQGLEFLIYFQGNSAPDKSGLPSDRFSAERTGGSVSTLTIQRTQQEDSAVYLCASSLGANNEQFFGPGTRLTVL.

In this sample, this clone turned up once. V gene TRBV9 combines with J gene TRBJ1-1; 8 bases are a match to TRBD1. The CDR3 spans 15 residues. J lost 4 bases, V lost 2 bases, and 7 bases had no gene match. Looked up from germline, CDR1 is SGDLS and CDR2 is YYNGEE. The CDR3 DNA reads as TGTGCCAGCAGCGTCGAGACAGGGGCTAGCACTGAAGCTTTCTTT. The encoded protein is CASSVETGASTEAFF. Filled out from reference TRBV9 and TRBJ1-1, the complete variable domain reads DSGVTQTPKHLITATGQRVTLRCSPRSGDLSVYWYQQSLDQGLQFLIQYYNGEERAKGNILERFSAQQFPDLHSELNLSSLELGDSALYFCASSVETGASTEAFFGQGTRLTVV.

The chain recombines TRBV5-6 with TRBJ1-4, with 10 bases aligning to TRBD1. Germline assignment: CDR1 SGHDT and CDR2 YYEEEE. The CDR3 contains 15 residues. The J segment lost 7 bases and the V segment lost 4 bases, leaving 7 bases of the junction unmatched. This CDR3 reads CASSGRDRGGEKLFF. The CDR3 DNA is TGTGCCAGCAGCGGTCGGGACAGGGGAGGTGAAAAACTGTTTTTT.

V gene TRBV19 combines with J gene TRBJ2-1; 11 bases align to TRBD2. V was pared by 4 bases and J by 7 bases, with 9 bases of the junction left unmatched. This CDR3 spans 16 amino acids. Per the germline V gene, CDR1 is LNHDA and CDR2 is SQIVND (reference sequence). CDR3 DNA sequence: TGTGCCAGTAGTACCAGACTAGCGGGGCTTCGGAATGAGCAGTTCTTC. The encoded protein is CASSTRLAGLRNEQFF.